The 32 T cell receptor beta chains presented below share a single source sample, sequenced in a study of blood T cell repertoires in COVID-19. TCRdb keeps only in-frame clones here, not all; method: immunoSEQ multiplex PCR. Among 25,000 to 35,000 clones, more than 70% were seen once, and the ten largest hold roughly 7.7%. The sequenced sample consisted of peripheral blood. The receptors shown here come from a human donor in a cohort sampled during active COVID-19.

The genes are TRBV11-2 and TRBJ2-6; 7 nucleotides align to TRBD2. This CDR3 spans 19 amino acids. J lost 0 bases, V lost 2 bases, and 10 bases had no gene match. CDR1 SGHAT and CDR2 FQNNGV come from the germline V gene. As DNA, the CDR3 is TGTGCCAGCAGCTTAAGAGGCGGGGGAGGGAGCTCTGGGGCCAACGTCCTGACTTTC. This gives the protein CASSLRGGGGSSGANVLTF.

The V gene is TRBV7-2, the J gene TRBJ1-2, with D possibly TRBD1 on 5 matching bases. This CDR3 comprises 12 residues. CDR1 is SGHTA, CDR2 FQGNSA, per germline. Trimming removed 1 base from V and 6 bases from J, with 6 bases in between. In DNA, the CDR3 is TGTGCCAGCAGCTTAGGACAGAATGGCTACACCTTC. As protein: CASSLGQNGYTF.

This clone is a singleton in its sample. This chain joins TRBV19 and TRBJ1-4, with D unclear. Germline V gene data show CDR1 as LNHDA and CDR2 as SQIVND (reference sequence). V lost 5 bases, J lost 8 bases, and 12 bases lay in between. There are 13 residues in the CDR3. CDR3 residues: CASSSTDWEKLFF. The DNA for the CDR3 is TGTGCCAGTAGTTCCACAGATTGGGAAAAACTGTTTTTT.

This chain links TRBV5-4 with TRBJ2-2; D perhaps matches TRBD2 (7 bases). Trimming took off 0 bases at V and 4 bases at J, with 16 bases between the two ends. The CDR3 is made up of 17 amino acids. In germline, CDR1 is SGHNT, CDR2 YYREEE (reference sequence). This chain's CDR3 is CASSLGAGGRGTGELFF. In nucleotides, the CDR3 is TGTGCCAGCAGCTTGGGGGCCGGGGGGCGAGGCACCGGGGAGCTGTTTTTT.

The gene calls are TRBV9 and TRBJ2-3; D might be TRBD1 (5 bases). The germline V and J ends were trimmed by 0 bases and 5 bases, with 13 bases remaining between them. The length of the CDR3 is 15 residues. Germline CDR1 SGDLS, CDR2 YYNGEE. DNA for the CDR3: TGTGCCAGCAGCGTAGGGAAGGGGAAGATAGATACGCAGTATTTT. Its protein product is CASSVGKGKIDTQYF.

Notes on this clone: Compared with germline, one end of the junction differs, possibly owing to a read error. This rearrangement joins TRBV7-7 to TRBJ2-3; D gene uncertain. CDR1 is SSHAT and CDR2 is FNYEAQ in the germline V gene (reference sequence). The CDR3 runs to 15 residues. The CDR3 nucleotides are TGTGCTAGCAGCCCATCGGGTGATAGCACAGATACGCAGTATTTT. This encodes CASSPSGDSTDTQYF.

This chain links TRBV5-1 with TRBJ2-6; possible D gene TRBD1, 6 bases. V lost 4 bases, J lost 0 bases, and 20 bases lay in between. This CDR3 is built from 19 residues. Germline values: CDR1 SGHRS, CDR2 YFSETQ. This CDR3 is CASSLQPRQVNSGANVLTF. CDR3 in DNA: TGCGCCAGCAGCCTTCAGCCCCGACAGGTTAACTCTGGGGCCAACGTCCTGACTTTC.

CDR3 sequence reads: CASSWTGDGNTIYF. Here the CDR3 DNA reads TGTGCCAGCAGTTGGACAGGGGATGGAAACACCATATATTTT. V and J are TRBV6-5 and TRBJ1-3; 9 bases agree with TRBD1. The germline V gene encodes CDR1 MNHEY and CDR2 SVGAGI. The CDR3 covers 14 residues. V lost 4 bases to trimming and J lost 3 bases; unmatched junction nucleotides: 1.

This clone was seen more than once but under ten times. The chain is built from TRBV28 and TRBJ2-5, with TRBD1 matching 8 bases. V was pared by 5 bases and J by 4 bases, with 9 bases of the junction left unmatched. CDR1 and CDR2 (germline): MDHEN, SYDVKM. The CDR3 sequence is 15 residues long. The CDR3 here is CASSPATGVIETQYF. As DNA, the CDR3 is TGTGCCAGCAGTCCAGCGACAGGGGTAATAGAGACCCAGTACTTC. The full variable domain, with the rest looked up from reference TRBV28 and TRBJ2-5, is DVKVTQSSRYLVKRTGEKVFLECVQDMDHENMFWYRQDPGLGLRLIYFSYDVKMKEKGDIPEGYSVSREKKERFSLILESASTNQTSMYLCASSPATGVIETQYFGPGTRLLVL.

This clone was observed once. The CDR3 reads CATSRGSGGLRTDTQYF. For the CDR3, the DNA is TGTGCCACCAGCAGAGGTAGCGGGGGACTTCGCACAGATACGCAGTATTTT. J is TRBJ2-3 and V is TRBV15, with TRBD2 identical over 9 bases. The V segment lost 1 base and the J segment 1 base; nucleotides outside the gene matches: 6. The length of the CDR3 is 17 residues. Germline CDR1 and CDR2: LNHNV and YYDKDF (reference sequence).

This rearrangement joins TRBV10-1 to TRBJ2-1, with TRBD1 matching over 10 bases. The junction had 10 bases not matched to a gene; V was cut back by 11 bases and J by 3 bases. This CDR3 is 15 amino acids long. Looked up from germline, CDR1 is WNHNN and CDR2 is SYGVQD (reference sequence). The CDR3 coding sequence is TGCGCCCGGTGGGGATGGGACAGGGGCTACAATGAGCAGTTCTTC. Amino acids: CARWGWDRGYNEQFF.

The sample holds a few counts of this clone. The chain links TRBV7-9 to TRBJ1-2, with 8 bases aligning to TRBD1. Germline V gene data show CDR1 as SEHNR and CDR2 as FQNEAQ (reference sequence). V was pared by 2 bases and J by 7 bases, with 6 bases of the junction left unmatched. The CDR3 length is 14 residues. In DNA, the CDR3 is TGTGCCAGCAGCTTAAATCCAGGGGGCGCTGGCTACACCTTC. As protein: CASSLNPGGAGYTF. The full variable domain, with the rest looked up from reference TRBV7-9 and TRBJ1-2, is DTGVSQNPRHKITKRGQNVTFRCDPISEHNRLYWYRQTLGQGPEFLTYFQNEAQLEKSRLLSDRFSAERPKGSFSTLEIQRTEQGDSAMYLCASSLNPGGAGYTFGSGTRLTVV.

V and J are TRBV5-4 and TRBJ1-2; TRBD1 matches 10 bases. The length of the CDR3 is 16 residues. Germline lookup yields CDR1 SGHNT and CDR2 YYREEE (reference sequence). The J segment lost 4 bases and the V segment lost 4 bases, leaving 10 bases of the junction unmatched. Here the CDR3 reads CASSLGQGDVIYGYTF. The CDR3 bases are TGTGCCAGCAGCCTCGGACAGGGGGACGTGATCTATGGCTACACCTTC.

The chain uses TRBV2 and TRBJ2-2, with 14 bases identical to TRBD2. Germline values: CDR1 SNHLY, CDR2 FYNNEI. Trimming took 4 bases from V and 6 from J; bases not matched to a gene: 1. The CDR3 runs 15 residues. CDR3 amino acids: CASSGLAGGSGELFF. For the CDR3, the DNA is TGTGCCAGCAGTGGACTAGCGGGAGGGTCCGGGGAGCTGTTTTTT.

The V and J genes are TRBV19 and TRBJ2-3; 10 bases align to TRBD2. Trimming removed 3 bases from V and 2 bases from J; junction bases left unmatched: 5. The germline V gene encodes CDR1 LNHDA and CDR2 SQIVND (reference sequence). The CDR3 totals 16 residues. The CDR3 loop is CASSITSGKITDTQYF. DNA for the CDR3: TGTGCCAGTAGTATCACTAGCGGGAAGATCACAGATACGCAGTATTTT.

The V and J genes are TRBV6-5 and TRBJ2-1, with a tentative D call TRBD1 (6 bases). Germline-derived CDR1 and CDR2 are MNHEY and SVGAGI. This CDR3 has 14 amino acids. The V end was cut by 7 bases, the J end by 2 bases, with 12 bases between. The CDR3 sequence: CASKSRQAYNEQFF. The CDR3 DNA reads TGTGCCAGCAAGTCGAGACAGGCCTACAATGAGCAGTTCTTC.

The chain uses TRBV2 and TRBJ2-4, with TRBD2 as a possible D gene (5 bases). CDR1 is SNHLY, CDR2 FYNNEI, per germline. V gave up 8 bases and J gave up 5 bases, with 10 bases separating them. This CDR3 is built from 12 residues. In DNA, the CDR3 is TGTGCCAGCGGCCGGCGGGAAAACATTCAGTACTTC. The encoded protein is CASGRRENIQYF.

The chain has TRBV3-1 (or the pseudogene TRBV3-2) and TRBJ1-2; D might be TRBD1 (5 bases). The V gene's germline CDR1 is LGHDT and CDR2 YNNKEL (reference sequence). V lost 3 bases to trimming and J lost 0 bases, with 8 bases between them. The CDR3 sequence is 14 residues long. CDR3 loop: CASSQDTANYGYTF. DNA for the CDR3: TGTGCCAGCAGCCAGGACACAGCTAACTATGGCTACACCTTC.

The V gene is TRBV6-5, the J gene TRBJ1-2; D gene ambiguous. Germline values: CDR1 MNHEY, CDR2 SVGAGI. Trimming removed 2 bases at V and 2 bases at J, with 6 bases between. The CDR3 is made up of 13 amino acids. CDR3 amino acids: CASSYLENYGYTF. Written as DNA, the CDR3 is TGTGCCAGCAGTTACCTTGAGAACTATGGCTACACCTTC.

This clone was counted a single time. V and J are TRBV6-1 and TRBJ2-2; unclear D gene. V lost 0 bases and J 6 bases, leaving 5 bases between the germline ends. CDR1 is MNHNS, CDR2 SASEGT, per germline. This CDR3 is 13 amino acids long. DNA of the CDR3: TGTGCCAGCAGTGAAGCGGAGCCCGGGGAGCTGTTTTTT. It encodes CASSEAEPGELFF.

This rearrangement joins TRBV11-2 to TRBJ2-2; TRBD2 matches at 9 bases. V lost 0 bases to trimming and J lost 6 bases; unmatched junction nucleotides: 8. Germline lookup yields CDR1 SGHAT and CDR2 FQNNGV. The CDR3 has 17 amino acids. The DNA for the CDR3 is TGTGCCAGCAGCTTAGATGGTTGGAGCGGGAGGTCCGGGGAGCTGTTTTTT. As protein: CASSLDGWSGRSGELFF.

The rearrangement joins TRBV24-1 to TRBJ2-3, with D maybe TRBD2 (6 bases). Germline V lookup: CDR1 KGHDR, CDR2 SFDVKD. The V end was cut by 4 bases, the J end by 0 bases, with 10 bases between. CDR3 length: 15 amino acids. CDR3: CATSDTGTSTDTQYF. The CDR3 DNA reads TGTGCCACCAGTGACACCGGGACTAGCACAGATACGCAGTATTTT.

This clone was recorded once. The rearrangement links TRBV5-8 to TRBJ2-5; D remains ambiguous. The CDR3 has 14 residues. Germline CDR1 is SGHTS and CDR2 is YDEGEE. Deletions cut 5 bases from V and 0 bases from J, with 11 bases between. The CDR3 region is CASSYFRDQETQYF. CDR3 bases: TGTGCCAGCAGTTACTTCCGGGACCAAGAGACCCAGTACTTC.

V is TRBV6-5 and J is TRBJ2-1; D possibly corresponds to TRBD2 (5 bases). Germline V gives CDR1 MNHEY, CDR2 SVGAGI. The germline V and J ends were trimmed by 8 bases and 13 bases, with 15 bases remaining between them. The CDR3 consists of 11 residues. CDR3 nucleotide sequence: TGTGCCAGCGAGCTATCCGGGGATCAGTTCTTC. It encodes CASELSGDQFF.

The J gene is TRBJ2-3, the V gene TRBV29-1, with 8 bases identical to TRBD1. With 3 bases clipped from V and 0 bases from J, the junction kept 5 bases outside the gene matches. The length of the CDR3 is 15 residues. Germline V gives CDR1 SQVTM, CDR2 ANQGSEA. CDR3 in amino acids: CSVEGTGGSTDTQYF. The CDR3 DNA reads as TGCAGCGTTGAGGGGACAGGCGGGAGCACAGATACGCAGTATTTT.

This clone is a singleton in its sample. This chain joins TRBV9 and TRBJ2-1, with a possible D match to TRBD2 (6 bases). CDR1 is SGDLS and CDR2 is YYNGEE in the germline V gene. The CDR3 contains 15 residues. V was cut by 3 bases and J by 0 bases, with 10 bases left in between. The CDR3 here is CASSAQGLSYNEQFF. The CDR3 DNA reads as TGTGCCAGCAGCGCTCAGGGACTCTCCTACAATGAGCAGTTCTTC.

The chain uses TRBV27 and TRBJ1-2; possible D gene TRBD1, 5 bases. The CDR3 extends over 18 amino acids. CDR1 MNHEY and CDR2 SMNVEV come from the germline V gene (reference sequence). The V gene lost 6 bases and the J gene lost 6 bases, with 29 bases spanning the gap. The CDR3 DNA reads TGTGCCAGCAGCCCGCTGGAGTTAGTGCGGGGGGATTCACATGGCTACACCTTC. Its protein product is CASSPLELVRGDSHGYTF.

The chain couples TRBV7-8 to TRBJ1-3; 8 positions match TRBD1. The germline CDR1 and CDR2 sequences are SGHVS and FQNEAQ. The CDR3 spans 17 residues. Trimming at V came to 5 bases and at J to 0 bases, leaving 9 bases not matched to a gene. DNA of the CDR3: TGTGCCAGCAGCCAGCCGGGACAGGCAGACTCTGGAAACACCATATATTTT. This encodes CASSQPGQADSGNTIYF.

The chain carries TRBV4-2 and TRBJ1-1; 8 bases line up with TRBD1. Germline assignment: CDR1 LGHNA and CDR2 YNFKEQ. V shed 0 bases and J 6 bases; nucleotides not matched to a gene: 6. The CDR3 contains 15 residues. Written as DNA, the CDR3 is TGTGCCAGCAGCCAAGAGGGCAGGGGGCATCCTGAAGCTTTCTTT. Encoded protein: CASSQEGRGHPEAFF.

The CDR3 is CAIGQVDHEQYF. The CDR3 coding sequence is TGTGCCATCGGCCAGGTGGATCACGAGCAGTACTTC. The genes are TRBV10-3 and TRBJ2-7, with unresolved D. This CDR3 is built from 12 residues. The V and J ends lost 8 bases and 5 bases respectively, with 13 bases between them. From germline, CDR1 is ENHRY and CDR2 SYGVKD.

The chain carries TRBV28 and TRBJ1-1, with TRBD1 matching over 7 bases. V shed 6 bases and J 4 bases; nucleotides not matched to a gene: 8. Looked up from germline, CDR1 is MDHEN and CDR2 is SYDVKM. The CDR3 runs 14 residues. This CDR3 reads CASSPTGFGTEAFF. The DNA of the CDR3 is TGTGCCAGCAGCCCGACAGGGTTTGGCACTGAAGCTTTCTTT. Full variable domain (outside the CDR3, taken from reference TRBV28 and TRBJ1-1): DVKVTQSSRYLVKRTGEKVFLECVQDMDHENMFWYRQDPGLGLRLIYFSYDVKMKEKGDIPEGYSVSREKKERFSLILESASTNQTSMYLCASSPTGFGTEAFFGQGTRLTVV.

The CDR3 nucleotides read TGTGCCAGCAGTCCACGAACAGGAGAAGCTTTCTTT. Its translation: CASSPRTGEAFF. The chain recombines TRBV27 with TRBJ1-1; tentative D call: TRBD1 (5 bases). From germline, CDR1 is MNHEY and CDR2 SMNVEV (reference sequence). Trimming pared 5 bases from V and 8 bases from J, leaving 12 bases between. The length of the CDR3 is 12 residues.